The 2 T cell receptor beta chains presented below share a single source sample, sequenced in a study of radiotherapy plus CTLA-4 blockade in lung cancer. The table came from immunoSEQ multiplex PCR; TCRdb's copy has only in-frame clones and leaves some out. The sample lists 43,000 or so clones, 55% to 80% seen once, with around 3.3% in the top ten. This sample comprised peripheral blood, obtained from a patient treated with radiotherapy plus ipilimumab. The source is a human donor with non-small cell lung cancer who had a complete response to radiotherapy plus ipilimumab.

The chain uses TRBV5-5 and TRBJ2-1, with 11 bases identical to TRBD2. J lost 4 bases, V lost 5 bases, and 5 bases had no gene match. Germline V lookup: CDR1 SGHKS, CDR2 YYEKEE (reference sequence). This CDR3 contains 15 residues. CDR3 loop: CASSLTSGTYNEQFF. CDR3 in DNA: TGTGCCAGCAGTTTGACTAGCGGGACTTACAATGAGCAGTTCTTC.

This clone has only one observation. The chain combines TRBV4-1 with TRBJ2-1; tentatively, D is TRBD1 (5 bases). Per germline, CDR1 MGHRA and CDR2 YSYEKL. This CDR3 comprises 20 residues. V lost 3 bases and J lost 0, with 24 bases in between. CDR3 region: CASSHYYYGIGASSYNEQFF. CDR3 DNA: TGCGCCAGCAGCCATTACTACTATGGGATAGGGGCCAGCTCCTACAATGAGCAGTTCTTC.